Listed here are 16 T cell receptor beta chains from one sample, sequenced in a study of blood T cell repertoires in COVID-19. Method: immunoSEQ multiplex PCR; TCRdb's copy keeps in-frame clones and lacks some. The sample holds about 160,000 clones, about 86% seen once. The sequenced sample consisted of peripheral blood. The receptors stem from a woman aged 65 to 85 with acute or convalescent COVID-19.

The chain is built from TRBV5-1 and TRBJ1-4; unclear D gene. With 3 bases removed from V and 2 bases from J, the gap between germline ends came to 17 bases. The CDR3 loop spans 17 amino acids. Germline lookup yields CDR1 SGHRS and CDR2 YFSETQ. The CDR3 protein is CASSYTDSDVTNEKLFF. The CDR3 nucleotides are TGCGCCAGCAGCTATACTGACTCGGATGTGACTAATGAAAAACTGTTTTTT.

The V and J genes are TRBV4-2 and TRBJ2-5; D is uncertain. Germline V lookup: CDR1 LGHNA, CDR2 YNFKEQ. The V gene lost 0 bases and the J gene lost 2 bases, with 13 bases spanning the gap. The CDR3 length is 16 residues. This CDR3 reads CASSQDPKARQETQYF. The DNA of the CDR3 is TGTGCCAGCAGCCAAGACCCCAAAGCGCGTCAAGAGACCCAGTACTTC.

This rearrangement joins TRBV6-2 or TRBV6-3 to TRBJ2-7; a possible D gene is TRBD2 (5 bases). Germline assignment: CDR1 MNHEY and CDR2 SVGEGT. CDR3 size: 12 residues. V was clipped by 4 bases and J by 6 bases, with 10 bases between them. CDR3 loop: CASSLGSIEQYF. The CDR3 nucleotides read TGTGCCAGCAGTTTAGGGAGCATCGAGCAGTACTTC.

This clone appeared once. The chain has TRBV6-5 and TRBJ2-7, with 7 bases identical to TRBD2. CDR3 length equals 14 residues. Germline CDR1 and CDR2: MNHEY and SVGAGI. Unmatched junction bases numbered 7, after V lost 6 bases and J lost 2 bases. CDR3 protein: CASRPWRGTYEQYF. The DNA of the CDR3 is TGTGCCAGCAGGCCTTGGCGGGGGACCTACGAGCAGTACTTC.

The genes are TRBV7-2 and TRBJ2-1; no clear D gene. The CDR3 covers 14 residues. Germline CDR1 is SGHTA and CDR2 is FQGNSA. The germline V and J ends were trimmed by 4 bases and 3 bases, with 10 bases remaining between them. CDR3: CASSSTNFYNEQFF. CDR3 nucleotide sequence: TGTGCCAGCAGCTCCACTAACTTCTACAATGAGCAGTTCTTC. Together with reference TRBV7-2 and TRBJ2-1, the CDR3 gives the full variable domain: GAGVSQSPSNKVTEKGKDVELRCDPISGHTALYWYRQSLGQGLEFLIYFQGNSAPDKSGLPSDRFSAERTGGSVSTLTIQRTQQEDSAVYLCASSSTNFYNEQFFGPGTRLTVL.

The V and J genes are TRBV18 and TRBJ2-7; 8 bases are a match to TRBD1. This CDR3 has 23 residues. V trimming: 3 bases; J trimming: 2 bases; junction bases outside the gene matches: 30. CDR1 and CDR2 from the germline V gene are KGHSH and LQKENI. In DNA form, the CDR3 reads TGTGCCAGCTCACCCCAAATTGGATTACAGGGGGATGCGGGACACCTGAGGCCCTACGAGCAGTACTTC. As protein: CASSPQIGLQGDAGHLRPYEQYF.

The chain employs TRBV7-8 and TRBJ1-1; 9 bases fit TRBD1. With 4 bases clipped from V and 5 bases from J, the junction kept 5 bases outside the gene matches. Germline V gene sequence: CDR1 SGHVS, CDR2 FQNEAQ. This CDR3 comprises 14 residues. The CDR3 nucleotides are TGTGCCAGCAGCTGGGGACAGGGAGGGACTGAAGCTTTCTTT. It specifies CASSWGQGGTEAFF. The full variable domain, completed using reference TRBV7-8 and TRBJ1-1, is GAGVSQSPRYKVAKRGQDVALRCDPISGHVSLFWYQQALGQGPEFLTYFQNEAQLDKSGLPSDRFFAERPEGSVSTLKIQRTQQEDSAVYLCASSWGQGGTEAFFGQGTRLTVV.

This sequence joins TRBV6-2 or TRBV6-3 and TRBJ2-3; no firm D call. CDR3 length: 13 amino acids. The germline V and J ends were trimmed by 0 bases and 8 bases, with 9 bases remaining between them. Germline CDR1 is MNHEY and CDR2 is SVGEGT. Here the CDR3 reads CASSYSKFGTQYF. Here the CDR3 DNA reads TGTGCCAGCAGTTACTCGAAGTTCGGTACGCAGTATTTT.

The genes are TRBV4-1 and TRBJ2-7, with D unclear. Trimming removed 0 bases at V and 0 bases at J, with 12 bases between. From germline, CDR1 is MGHRA and CDR2 YSYEKL. The CDR3 spans 16 residues. Here the CDR3 DNA reads TGCGCCAGCAGCCAAGATCATGTTAGCCGCTCCTACGAGCAGTACTTC. Translated: CASSQDHVSRSYEQYF.

The rearrangement joins TRBV14 to TRBJ1-6, with TRBD1 matching 8 bases. CDR3 length: 13 amino acids. V shed 7 bases and J 10 bases; nucleotides not matched to a gene: 6. Germline lookup yields CDR1 SGHDN and CDR2 FVKESK. The CDR3 loop is CASNGQGGSPLHF. The CDR3 DNA reads TGTGCCAGCAACGGACAGGGAGGCTCACCCCTCCACTTT. The full variable domain, completed using reference TRBV14 and TRBJ1-6, is EAGVTQFPSHSVIEKGQTVTLRCDPISGHDNLYWYRRVMGKEIKFLLHFVKESKQDESGMPNNRFLAERTGGTYSTLKVQPAELEDSGVYFCASNGQGGSPLHFGNGTRLTVT.

The rearrangement links TRBV4-2 to TRBJ2-3; 8 bases line up with TRBD1. This CDR3 contains 16 residues. Germline CDR1 LGHNA, CDR2 YNFKEQ. The V segment lost 1 base and the J segment 5 bases; nucleotides outside the gene matches: 8. Written as DNA, the CDR3 is TGTGCCAGCAGCCAAGGGGGCCGGACAGGGCGAGATACGCAGTATTTT. It is translated as CASSQGGRTGRDTQYF.

The chain recombines TRBV25-1 with TRBJ2-5; 9 nucleotides match TRBD2. The CDR3 is made up of 14 amino acids. The V gene's germline CDR1 is MGHDK and CDR2 SYGVNS. The V and J ends lost 10 bases and 2 bases, in that order; junction bases with no gene match: 8. The CDR3 DNA follows: TGTGCCACCGCACTAGCGGGTTATCAAGAGACCCAGTACTTC. It codes for CATALAGYQETQYF.

This clone showed up just a few times. The genes are TRBV7-2 and TRBJ2-2; D is unclear. V dropped 3 bases and J dropped 0 bases, with 8 bases sitting between them. Germline CDR1 is SGHTA and CDR2 is FQGNSA. CDR3 size: 15 residues. The CDR3 region is CASSFSLSNTGELFF. The CDR3 bases are TGTGCCAGCAGCTTCTCGCTATCGAACACCGGGGAGCTGTTTTTT. Looking up the rest from reference TRBV7-2 and TRBJ2-2 gives the full variable domain: GAGVSQSPSNKVTEKGKDVELRCDPISGHTALYWYRQSLGQGLEFLIYFQGNSAPDKSGLPSDRFSAERTGGSVSTLTIQRTQQEDSAVYLCASSFSLSNTGELFFGEGSRLTVL.

The genes are TRBV19 and TRBJ1-6; 10 bases agree with TRBD1. The CDR3 runs to 14 residues. CDR1 and CDR2 (germline): LNHDA, SQIVND (reference sequence). Trimming at V came to 5 bases and at J to 9 bases, leaving 4 bases not matched to a gene. CDR3 sequence (DNA): TGTGCCAGTAGTGGGACAGGGGTCCTTTCACCCCTCCACTTT. It translates to CASSGTGVLSPLHF. Complete variable domain (other parts from reference TRBV19 and TRBJ1-6): DGGITQSPKYLFRKEGQNVTLSCEQNLNHDAMYWYRQDPGQGLRLIYYSQIVNDFQKGDIAEGYSVSREKKESFPLTVTSAQKNPTAFYLCASSGTGVLSPLHFGNGTRLTVT.

J is TRBJ2-1 and V is TRBV7-2; the D is unclear. Germline CDR1 SGHTA, CDR2 FQGNSA. The CDR3 length is 13 residues. Trimming cost V 5 bases and J 4 bases, with 9 bases left between them. CDR3 region: CASSLTIYNEQFF. The CDR3 DNA is TGTGCCAGCAGCCTGACAATTTACAATGAGCAGTTCTTC.

The CDR3 spells CASQPGLASNEQFF. CDR3 in DNA: TGTGCCAGCCAGCCGGGACTAGCGTCCAATGAGCAGTTCTTC. The V call is TRBV9, the J call TRBJ2-1; 10 nucleotides line up with TRBD2. The ends lost 7 bases at V and 6 bases at J; junction bases unmatched: 7. Per the germline V gene, CDR1 is SGDLS and CDR2 is YYNGEE. The CDR3 consists of 14 residues.